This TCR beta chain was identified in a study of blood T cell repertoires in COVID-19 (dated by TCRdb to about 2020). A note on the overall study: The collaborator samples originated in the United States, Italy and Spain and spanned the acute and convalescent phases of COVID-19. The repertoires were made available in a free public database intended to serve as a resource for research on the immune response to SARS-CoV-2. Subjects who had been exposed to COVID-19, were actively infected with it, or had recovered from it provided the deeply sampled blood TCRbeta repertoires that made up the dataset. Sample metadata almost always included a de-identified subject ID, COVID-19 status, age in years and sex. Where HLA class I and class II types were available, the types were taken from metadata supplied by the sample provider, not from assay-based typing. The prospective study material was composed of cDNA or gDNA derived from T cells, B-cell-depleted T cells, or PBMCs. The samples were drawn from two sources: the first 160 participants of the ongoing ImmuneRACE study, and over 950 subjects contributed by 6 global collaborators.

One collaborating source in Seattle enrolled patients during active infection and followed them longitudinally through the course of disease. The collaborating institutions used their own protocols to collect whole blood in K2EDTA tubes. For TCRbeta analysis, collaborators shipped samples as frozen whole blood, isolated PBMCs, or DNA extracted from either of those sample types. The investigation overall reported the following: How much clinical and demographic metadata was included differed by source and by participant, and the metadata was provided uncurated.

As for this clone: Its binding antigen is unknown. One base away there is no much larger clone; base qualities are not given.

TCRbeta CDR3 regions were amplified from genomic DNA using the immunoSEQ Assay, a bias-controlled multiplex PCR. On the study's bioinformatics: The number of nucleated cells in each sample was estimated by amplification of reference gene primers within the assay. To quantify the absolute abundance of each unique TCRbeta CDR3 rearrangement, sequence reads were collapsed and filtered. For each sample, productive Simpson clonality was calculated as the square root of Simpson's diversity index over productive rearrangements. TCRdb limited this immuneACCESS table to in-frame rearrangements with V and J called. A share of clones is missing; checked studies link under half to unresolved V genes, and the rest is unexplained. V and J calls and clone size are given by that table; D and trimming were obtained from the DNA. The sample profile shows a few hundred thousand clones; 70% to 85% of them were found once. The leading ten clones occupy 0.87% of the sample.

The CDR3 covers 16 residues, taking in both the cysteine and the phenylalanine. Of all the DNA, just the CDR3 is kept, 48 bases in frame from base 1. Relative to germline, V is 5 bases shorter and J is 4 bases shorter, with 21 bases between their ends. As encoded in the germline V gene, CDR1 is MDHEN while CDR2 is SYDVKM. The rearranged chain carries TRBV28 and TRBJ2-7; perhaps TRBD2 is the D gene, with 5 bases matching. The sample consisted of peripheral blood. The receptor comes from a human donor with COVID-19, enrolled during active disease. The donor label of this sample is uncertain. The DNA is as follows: TGTGCCAGCAGTCGCCCCTGGACTCTCCTCAATTACGAGCAGTACTTC. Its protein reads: CASSRPWTLLNYEQYF.